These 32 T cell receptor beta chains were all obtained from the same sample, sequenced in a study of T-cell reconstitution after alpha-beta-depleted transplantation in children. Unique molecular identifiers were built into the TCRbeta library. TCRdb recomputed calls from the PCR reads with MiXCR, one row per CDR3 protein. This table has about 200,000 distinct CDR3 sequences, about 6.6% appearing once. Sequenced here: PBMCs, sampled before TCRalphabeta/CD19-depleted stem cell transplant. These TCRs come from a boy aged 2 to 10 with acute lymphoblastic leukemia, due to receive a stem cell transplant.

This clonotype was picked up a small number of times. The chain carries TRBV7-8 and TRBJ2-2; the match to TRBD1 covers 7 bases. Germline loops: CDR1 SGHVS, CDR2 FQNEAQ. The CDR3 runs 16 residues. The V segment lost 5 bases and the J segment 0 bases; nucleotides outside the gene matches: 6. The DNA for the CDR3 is TGTGCCAGCAGCCCCCGACAGGGTCCGAACACCGGGGAGCTGTTTTTT. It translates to CASSPRQGPNTGELFF. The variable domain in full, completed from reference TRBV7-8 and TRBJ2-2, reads GAGVSQSPRYKVAKRGQDVALRCDPISGHVSLFWYQQALGQGPEFLTYFQNEAQLDKSGLPSDRFFAERPEGSVSTLKIQRTQQEDSAVYLCASSPRQGPNTGELFFGEGSRLTVL.

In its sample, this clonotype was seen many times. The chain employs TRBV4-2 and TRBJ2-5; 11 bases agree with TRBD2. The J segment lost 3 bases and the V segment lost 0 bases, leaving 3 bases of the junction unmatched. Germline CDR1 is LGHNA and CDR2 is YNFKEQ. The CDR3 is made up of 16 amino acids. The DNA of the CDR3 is TGTGCCAGCAGCCAAGAAAAGACTAGCGGGAAAGAGACCCAGTACTTC. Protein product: CASSQEKTSGKETQYF.

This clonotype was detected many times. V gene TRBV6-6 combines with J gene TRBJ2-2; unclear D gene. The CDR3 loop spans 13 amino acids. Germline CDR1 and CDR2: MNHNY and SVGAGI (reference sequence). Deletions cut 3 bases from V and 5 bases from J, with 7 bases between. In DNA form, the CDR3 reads TGTGCCAGCAGTTATGCGGTGACCGGGGAGCTGTTTTTT. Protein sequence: CASSYAVTGELFF.

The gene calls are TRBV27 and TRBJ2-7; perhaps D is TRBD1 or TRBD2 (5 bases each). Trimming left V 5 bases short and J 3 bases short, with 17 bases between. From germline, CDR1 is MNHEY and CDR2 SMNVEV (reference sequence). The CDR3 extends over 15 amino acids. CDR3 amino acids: CASSQYPGRNYEQYF. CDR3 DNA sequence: TGTGCCAGCAGTCAATACCCGGGACGGAACTACGAGCAGTACTTC.

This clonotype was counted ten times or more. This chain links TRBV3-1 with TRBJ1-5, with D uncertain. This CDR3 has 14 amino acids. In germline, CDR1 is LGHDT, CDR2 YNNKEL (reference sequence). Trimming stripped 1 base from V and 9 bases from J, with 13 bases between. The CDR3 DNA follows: TGTGCCAGCAGCCAAGGTCGGGCCCGTGGGCCCCAGCATTTT. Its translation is CASSQGRARGPQHF.

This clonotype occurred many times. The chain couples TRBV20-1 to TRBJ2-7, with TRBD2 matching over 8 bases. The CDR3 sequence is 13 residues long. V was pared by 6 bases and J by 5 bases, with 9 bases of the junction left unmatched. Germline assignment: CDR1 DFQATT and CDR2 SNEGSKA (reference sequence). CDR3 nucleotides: TGCAGTGCCAGAAGGACTAGCAATGACGAGCAGTACTTC. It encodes CSARRTSNDEQYF.

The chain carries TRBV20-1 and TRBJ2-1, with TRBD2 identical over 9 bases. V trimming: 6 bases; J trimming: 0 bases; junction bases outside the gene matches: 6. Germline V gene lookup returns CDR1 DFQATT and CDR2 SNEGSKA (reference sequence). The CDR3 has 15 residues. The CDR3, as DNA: TGCAGTGCAAACCCTAGCGGGGTCTCCTACAATGAGCAGTTCTTC. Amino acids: CSANPSGVSYNEQFF.

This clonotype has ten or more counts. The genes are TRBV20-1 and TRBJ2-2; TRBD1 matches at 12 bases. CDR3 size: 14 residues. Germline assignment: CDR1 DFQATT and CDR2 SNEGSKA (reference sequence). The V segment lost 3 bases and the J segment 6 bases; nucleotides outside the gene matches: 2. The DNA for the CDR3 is TGCAGTGCTAGGGGACAGGGGGCTTCCGGGGAGCTGTTTTTT. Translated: CSARGQGASGELFF.

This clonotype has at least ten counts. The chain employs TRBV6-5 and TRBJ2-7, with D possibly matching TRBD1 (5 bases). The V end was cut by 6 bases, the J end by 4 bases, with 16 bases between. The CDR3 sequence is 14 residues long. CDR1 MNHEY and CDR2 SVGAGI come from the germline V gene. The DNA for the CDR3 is TGTGCCAGCAGACGCAGACAGTGGGGATACGAGCAGTACTTC. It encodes CASRRRQWGYEQYF.

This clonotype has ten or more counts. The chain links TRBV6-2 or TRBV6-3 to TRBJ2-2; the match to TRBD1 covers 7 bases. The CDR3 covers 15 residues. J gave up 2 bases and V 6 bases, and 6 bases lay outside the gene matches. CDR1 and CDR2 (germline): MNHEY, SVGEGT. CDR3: CASRDTGVNTGELFF. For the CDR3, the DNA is TGTGCCAGCAGAGATACAGGGGTTAACACCGGGGAGCTGTTTTTT.

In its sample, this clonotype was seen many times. The DNA for the CDR3 is TGTGCCAGCAGCGGCGGGGGAGAAAAACTGTTTTTT. Translated: CASSGGGEKLFF. The rearrangement joins TRBV28 to TRBJ1-4; D may be TRBD1 (5 bases). The ends were cut back, 6 bases at V and 8 bases at J, with 10 bases in the middle. This CDR3 has 12 residues. Germline V gene lookup returns CDR1 MDHEN and CDR2 SYDVKM.

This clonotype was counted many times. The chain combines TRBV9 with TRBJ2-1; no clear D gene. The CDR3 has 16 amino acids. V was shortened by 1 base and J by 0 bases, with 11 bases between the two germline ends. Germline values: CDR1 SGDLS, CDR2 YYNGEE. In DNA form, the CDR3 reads TGTGCCAGCAGCGTATCCTCGGATAGCTCCTACAATGAGCAGTTCTTC. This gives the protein CASSVSSDSSYNEQFF.

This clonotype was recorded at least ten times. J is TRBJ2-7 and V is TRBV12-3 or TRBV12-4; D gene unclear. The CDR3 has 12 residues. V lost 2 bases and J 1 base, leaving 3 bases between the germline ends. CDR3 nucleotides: TGTGCCAGCAGTTTACCTTCCTACGAGCAGTACTTC. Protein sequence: CASSLPSYEQYF.

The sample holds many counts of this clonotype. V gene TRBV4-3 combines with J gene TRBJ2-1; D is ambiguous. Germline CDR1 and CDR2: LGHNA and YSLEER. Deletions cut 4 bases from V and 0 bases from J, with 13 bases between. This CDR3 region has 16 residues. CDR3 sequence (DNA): TGCGCCAGCAGCCTTCGTTACTCTTCCTCCTACAATGAGCAGTTCTTC. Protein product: CASSLRYSSSYNEQFF.

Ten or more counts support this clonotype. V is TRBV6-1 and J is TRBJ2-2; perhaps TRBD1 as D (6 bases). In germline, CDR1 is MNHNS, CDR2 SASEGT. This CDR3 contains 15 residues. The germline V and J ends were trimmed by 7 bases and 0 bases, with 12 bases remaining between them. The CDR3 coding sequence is TGTGCCAGCACCCTGGACAGTCCGAACACCGGGGAGCTGTTTTTT. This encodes CASTLDSPNTGELFF.

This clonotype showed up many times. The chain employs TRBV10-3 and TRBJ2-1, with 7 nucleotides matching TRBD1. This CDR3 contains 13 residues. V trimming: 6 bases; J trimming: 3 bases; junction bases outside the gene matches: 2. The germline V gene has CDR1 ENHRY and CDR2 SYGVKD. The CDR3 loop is CAIRRDSYNEQFF. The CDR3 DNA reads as TGTGCCATCAGGAGGGACAGCTACAATGAGCAGTTCTTC.

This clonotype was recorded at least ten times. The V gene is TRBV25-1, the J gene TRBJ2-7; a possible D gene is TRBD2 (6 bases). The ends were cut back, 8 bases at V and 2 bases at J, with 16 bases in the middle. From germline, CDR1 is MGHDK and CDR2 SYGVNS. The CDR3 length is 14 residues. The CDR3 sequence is CASGTAGYPYEQYF. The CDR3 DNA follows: TGTGCCAGCGGCACAGCGGGTTACCCCTACGAGCAGTACTTC.

The CDR3 region has the DNA TGTGCCAGCAGTTTATTTTCCGTGGGACAGGGTGAAAAACTGTTTTTT. It encodes CASSLFSVGQGEKLFF. The chain employs TRBV27 and TRBJ1-4; 9 bases agree with TRBD1. The CDR3 length is 16 residues. Unmatched junction bases numbered 7, after V lost 1 base and J lost 7 bases. CDR1 is MNHEY, CDR2 SMNVEV, per germline (reference sequence).

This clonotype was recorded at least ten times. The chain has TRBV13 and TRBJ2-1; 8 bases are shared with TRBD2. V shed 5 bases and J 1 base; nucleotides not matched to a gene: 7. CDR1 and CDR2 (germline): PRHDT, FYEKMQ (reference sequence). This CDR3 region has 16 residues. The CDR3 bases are TGTGCCAGCAGCCCTCGGGAGGGGCGATCCTACAATGAGCAGTTCTTC. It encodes CASSPREGRSYNEQFF.

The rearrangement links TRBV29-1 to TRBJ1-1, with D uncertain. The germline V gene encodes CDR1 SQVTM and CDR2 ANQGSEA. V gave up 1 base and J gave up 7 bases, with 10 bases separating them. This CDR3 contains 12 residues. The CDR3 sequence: CSVEGARSEAFF. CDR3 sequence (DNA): TGCAGCGTTGAAGGGGCCCGGAGTGAAGCTTTCTTT.

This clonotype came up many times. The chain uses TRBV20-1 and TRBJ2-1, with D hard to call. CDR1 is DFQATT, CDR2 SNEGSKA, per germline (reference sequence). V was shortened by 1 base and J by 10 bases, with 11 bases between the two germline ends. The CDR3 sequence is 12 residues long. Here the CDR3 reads CSARAGDLEQFF. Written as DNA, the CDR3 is TGCAGTGCTAGAGCGGGCGATTTGGAGCAGTTCTTC.

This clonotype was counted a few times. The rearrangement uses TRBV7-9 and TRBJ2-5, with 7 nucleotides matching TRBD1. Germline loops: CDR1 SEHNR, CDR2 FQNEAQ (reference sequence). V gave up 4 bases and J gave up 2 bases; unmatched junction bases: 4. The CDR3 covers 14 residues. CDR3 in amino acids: CASSSLGQQETQYF. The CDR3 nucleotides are TGTGCCAGCAGCTCTCTGGGACAGCAAGAGACCCAGTACTTC. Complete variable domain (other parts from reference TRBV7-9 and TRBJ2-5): DTGVSQNPRHKITKRGQNVTFRCDPISEHNRLYWYRQTLGQGPEFLTYFQNEAQLEKSRLLSDRFSAERPKGSFSTLEIQRTEQGDSAMYLCASSSLGQQETQYFGPGTRLLVL.

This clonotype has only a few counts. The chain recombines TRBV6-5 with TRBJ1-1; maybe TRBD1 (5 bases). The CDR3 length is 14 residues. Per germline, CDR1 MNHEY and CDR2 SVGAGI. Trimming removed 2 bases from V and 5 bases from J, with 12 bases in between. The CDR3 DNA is TGTGCCAGCAGTTACACCGGCGCAGGGACTGAAGCTTTCTTT. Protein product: CASSYTGAGTEAFF.

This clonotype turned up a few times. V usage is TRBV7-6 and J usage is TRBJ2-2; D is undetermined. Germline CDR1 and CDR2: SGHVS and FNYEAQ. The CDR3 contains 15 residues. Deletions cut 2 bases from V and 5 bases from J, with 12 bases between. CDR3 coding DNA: TGTGCCAGCAGCTTAAACCAAGTGCAGACCGGGGAGCTGTTTTTT. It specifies CASSLNQVQTGELFF.

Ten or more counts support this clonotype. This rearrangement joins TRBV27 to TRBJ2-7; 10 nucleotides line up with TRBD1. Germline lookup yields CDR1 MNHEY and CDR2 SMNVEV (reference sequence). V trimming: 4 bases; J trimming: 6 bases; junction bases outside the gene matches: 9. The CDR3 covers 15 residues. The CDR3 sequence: CASSSRQGARTEQYF. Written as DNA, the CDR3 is TGTGCCAGCAGTTCCCGACAGGGGGCGAGAACCGAGCAGTACTTC.

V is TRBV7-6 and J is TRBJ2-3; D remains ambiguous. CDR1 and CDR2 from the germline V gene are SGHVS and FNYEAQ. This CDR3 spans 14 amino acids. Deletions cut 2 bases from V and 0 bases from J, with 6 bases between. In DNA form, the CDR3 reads TGTGCCAGCAGCTTATTAGGGAGCACAGATACGCAGTATTTT. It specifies CASSLLGSTDTQYF.

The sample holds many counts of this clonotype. The CDR3 protein is CASSRRDRTYEQYF. The CDR3 region has the DNA TGTGCCAGCAGCCGCCGGGACAGAACTTACGAGCAGTACTTC. V gene TRBV3-1 combines with J gene TRBJ2-7, with 7 bases aligning to TRBD1. Germline-derived CDR1 and CDR2 are LGHDT and YNNKEL (reference sequence). With 4 bases clipped from V and 4 bases from J, the junction kept 7 bases outside the gene matches. This CDR3 has 14 residues.

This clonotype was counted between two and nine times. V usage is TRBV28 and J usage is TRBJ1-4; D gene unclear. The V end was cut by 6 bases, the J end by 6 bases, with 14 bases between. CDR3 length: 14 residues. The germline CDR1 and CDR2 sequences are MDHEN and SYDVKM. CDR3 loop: CASSQFEGYEKLFF. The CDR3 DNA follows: TGTGCCAGCAGCCAGTTTGAAGGGTATGAAAAACTGTTTTTT.

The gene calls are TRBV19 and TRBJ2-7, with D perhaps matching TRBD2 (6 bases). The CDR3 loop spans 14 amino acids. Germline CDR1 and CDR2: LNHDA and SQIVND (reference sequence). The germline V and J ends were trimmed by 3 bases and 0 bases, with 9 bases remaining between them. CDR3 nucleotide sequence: TGTGCCAGTAGTATGGCTAGCGCCTCCTACGAGCAGTACTTC. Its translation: CASSMASASYEQYF.

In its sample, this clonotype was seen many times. This chain's CDR3 is CASRERGASGANVLTF. CDR3 nucleotides: TGTGCCAGCAGGGAGCGGGGGGCCTCTGGGGCCAACGTCCTGACTTTC. This chain uses TRBV28 with TRBJ2-6, with 9 bases fitting TRBD2. Unmatched junction bases numbered 3, after V lost 6 bases and J lost 0 bases. The germline V gene has CDR1 MDHEN and CDR2 SYDVKM. The CDR3 length is 16 residues.

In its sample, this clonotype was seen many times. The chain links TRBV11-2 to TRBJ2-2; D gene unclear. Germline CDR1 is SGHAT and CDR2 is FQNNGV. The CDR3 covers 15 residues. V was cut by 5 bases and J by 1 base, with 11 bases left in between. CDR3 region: CASSPPGRNTGELFF. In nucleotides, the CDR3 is TGTGCCAGCAGCCCCCCCGGAAGGAACACCGGGGAGCTGTTTTTT.

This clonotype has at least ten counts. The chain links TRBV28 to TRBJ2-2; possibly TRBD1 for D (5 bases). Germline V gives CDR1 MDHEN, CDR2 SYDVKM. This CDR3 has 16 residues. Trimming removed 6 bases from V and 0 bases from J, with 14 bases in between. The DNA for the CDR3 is TGTGCCAGCAGGACGTACCAGGGTCCGAACACCGGGGAGCTGTTTTTT. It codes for CASRTYQGPNTGELFF.